The rows below give T cell receptor beta chains drawn from one sample of a study of Graves' ophthalmopathy and Graves' hyperthyroidism. TCRdb called the multiplex PCR reads again in MiXCR, with one record for every CDR3 protein. The table records more than 550,000 distinct CDR3 sequences, 35% to 50% of them present only once. The sequenced sample consisted of peripheral blood. These receptors originate from an adult man with Graves' ophthalmopathy. Both conserved end residues are trimmed from each CDR3.

V	J	CDR3
TRBV19	TRBJ2-2	ASRWGLF
TRBV13	TRBJ1-6	ASTSGGLNSPLH
TRBV7-2	TRBJ1-3	ASSVQGYGNTIY
TRBV2	TRBJ2-7	ASRVGVGRNYEQY
TRBV6-6	TRBJ1-2	SSSEWGDGYT
TRBV10-3	TRBJ1-5	AISRGSSYEQPQH
TRBV6-5	TRBJ1-3	ASSYLGLSGNTIY
TRBV20-1	TRBJ1-3	SARLARANTIY
TRBV6-5	TRBJ1-4	ASSYLQGGEKLF
TRBV11-2	TRBJ2-2	ASSLHWLGQAGELF
TRBV12-3/TRBV12-4	TRBJ1-1	ASSLTQGNTEAF
TRBV10-2	TRBJ1-4	ASSLQRGGRGRLF
TRBV7-8	TRBJ1-1	ASSQAERVNTEAF
TRBV29-1	TRBJ1-1	SVEQTTEAF
TRBV20-1	TRBJ1-1	SARDRKNTEAF
TRBV25-1	TRBJ1-6	ASSADRVYNSPPH
TRBV7-3	TRBJ1-6	VSSPRGNSPLH
TRBV29-1	TRBJ2-5	SADRRGETQY
TRBV29-1	TRBJ1-2	SASYSGTGGYVYGYT
TRBV7-2	-	ASSLVSQTQF
TRBV29-1	TRBJ1-1	SATNTATEAF
TRBV7-9	TRBJ2-3	ASSFAGGDTQY
TRBV9	TRBJ2-7	ASSIAGTGSEQY
TRBV29-1	TRBJ2-5	SVSDGGGAGTQY
TRBV9	TRBJ1-4	ASSHIHRGRDEKLF
TRBV30	TRBJ1-1	AWSSGSTEAF
TRBV2	TRBJ1-1	ASTRGNTEAL